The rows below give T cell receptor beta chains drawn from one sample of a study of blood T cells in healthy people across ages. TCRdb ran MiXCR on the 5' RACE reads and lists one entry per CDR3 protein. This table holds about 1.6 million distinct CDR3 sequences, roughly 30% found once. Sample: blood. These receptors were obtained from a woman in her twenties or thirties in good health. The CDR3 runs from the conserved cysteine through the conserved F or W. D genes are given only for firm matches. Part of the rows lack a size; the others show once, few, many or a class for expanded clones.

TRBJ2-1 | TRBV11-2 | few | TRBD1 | TGTGCCAGCAGCACATATAGGGGCCGGACAGGGGAACTTGGTGAGCAGTTCTTC | CASSTYRGRTGELGEQFF
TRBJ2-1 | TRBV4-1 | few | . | TGCGCCAGCAGCCAAGACCCCATTGGGACCTACAATGAGCAGTTCTTC | CASSQDPIGTYNEQFF
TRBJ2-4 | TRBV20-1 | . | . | TGCAGTGCTAGACGAGGGGGTTTAGCCAAAAACATTCAGTACTTC | CSARRGGLAKNIQYF
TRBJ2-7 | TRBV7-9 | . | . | TGTGCCAGCAGCAGGGAAGGGGGGATTTACGAGCAGTACTTC | CASSREGGIYEQYF
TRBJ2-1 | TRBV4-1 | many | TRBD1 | TGCGCCAGCAGCCAGGCCCGACAGGGAAGCTCCTACAATGAGCAGTTCTTC | CASSQARQGSSYNEQFF
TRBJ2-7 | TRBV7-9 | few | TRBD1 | TGTGCCAGCAGCCTACCAAGGGGACAGTCCAACGAGCAGTACTTC | CASSLPRGQSNEQYF
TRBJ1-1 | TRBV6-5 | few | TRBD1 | TGTGCCAGCAGCTCCGGGACAGGGGAGAACACTGAAGCTTTCTTT | CASSSGTGENTEAFF
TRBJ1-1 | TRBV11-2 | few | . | TGTGCCAGCAGCTTAGATAGAAGGGAAGCTTTCTTT | CASSLDRREAFF
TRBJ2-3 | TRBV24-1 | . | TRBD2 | TGTGCCACCAGTTCGGCGGGGGGAGGGGCAGATACGCAGTATTTT | CATSSAGGGADTQYF
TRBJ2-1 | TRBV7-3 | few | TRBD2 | TGTGCCAGCAGCCCCCGTTCCGGGACTAGAAACTACAATGAGCAGTTCTTC | CASSPRSGTRNYNEQFF
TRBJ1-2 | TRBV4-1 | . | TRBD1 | TGCGCCAGCAGCCCCCAGAGACAGGGTACCTATGGCTACACCTTC | CASSPQRQGTYGYTF
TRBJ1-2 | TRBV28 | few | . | TGTGCCACCACTCCCGGGACCCTATACGGCTATGGCTACACCTTC | CATTPGTLYGYGYTF
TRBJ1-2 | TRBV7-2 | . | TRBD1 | TGTGCCAGCAGCTTGGGGACAGCTATGGGCTACACCTTC | CASSLGTAMGYTF
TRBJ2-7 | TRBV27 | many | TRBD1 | TGTGCCAGCAGTTTATCGGGCCGACAGGGGGCAAGGACCTACGAGCAGTACTTC | CASSLSGRQGARTYEQYF
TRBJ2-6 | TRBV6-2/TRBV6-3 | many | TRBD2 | TGTGCCAGCAGTGGCCCCCTAGCGGGAATCTCTGGGGCCAACGTCCTGACTTTC | CASSGPLAGISGANVLTF
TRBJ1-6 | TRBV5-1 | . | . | TGCGCCAGCAGCGGCGACAGGCCCAATAATTTACCCCTCCACTTT | CASSGDRPNNLPLHF
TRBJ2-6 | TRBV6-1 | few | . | TGTGCCAGCAGTGAACTAAGACACCCAAAGGGATCTGGGGCCAACGTCCTGACTTTC | CASSELRHPKGSGANVLTF
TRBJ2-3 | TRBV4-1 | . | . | TGCGCCAGCAGCCAAGAACAGGCAGGTGACTACACAGATACGCAGTATTTT | CASSQEQAGDYTDTQYF
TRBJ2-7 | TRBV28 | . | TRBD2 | TGTGACAGCACCGTCGGAGCGGGAGTGTACGAGCAGTACTTC | CDSTVGAGVYEQYF
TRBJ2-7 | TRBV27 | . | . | TGTACCTCCGGCCCATGGACAGGGACTATGGCCGCCTACGAGCAGTACTTC | CTSGPWTGTMAAYEQYF
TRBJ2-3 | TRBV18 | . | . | TGTGCCAGCTCTCTACCCCTAATTTCTGGAGATACGCAGTATTTT | CASSLPLISGDTQYF
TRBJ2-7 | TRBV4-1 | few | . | TGCGCCAGCAGCCAAGAATGGACGGCTAGCTCCTACGAGCAGTACTTC | CASSQEWTASSYEQYF
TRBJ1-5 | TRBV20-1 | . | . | TGCAGTGCGAGGTTGACTGATAATCAGCCCCAGCATTTT | CSARLTDNQPQHF
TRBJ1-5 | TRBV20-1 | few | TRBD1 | TGCAGTGCTAAGGACAGGCCTGGGCAGCCCCAGCATTTT | CSAKDRPGQPQHF
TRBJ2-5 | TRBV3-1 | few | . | TGTGCCAGCAGCCCGGATGGACGGGGAGCAGGAGAGACCCAGTACTTC | CASSPDGRGAGETQYF
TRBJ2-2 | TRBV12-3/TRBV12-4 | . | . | TGTGCCAGCACCCGGGGCCAAGGCGGGGAGCTGTTTTTT | CASTRGQGGELFF
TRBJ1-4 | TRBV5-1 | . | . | TGCGCCAGCTCCCCAAAAAGGGGATTTAATGAAAAACTGTTTTTT | CASSPKRGFNEKLFF
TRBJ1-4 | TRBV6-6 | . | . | TGTGCCAGCAACGAGGGTTATAATGAAAAACTGTTTTTT | CASNEGYNEKLFF
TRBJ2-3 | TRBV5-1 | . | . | TGCGCCAGCAGCTCACTTAGCCAGCTGCGGGCGACAGATACGCAGTATTTT | CASSSLSQLRATDTQYF
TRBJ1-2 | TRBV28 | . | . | TGTGCCAGCAGTAGCCCACAGATCTATGGCTACACCTTC | CASSSPQIYGYTF
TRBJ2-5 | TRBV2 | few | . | TGTGCCAGCGAGGGGGTTCCCCAAGAGACCCAGTACTTC | CASEGVPQETQYF
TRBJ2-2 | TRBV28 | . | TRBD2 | TGTGCCAGCAGTACCGCTTTGACTAGCCTCACCGGGGAGCTGTTTTTT | CASSTALTSLTGELFF
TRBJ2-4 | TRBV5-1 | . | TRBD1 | TGCGCCAGCAGCTCACAGGGGGCGTTAGAAAACATTCAGTACTTC | CASSSQGALENIQYF
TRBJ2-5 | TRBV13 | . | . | TGTGCCAGCAGCTTTGGGGGCCCGCTGGAGACCCAGTACTTC | CASSFGGPLETQYF
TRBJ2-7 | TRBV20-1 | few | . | TGCAGTGCTCGGCGGCAGACCTACGAGCAGTACTTC | CSARRQTYEQYF
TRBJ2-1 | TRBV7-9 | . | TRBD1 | TGTGCCAGCAGCCCAGGGACAGAGAAGATTTATTACAATGAGCAGTTCTTC | CASSPGTEKIYYNEQFF
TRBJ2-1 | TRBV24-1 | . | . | TGTGCCACCAGTTTGACTCCAGGGGGGGGATCCTACAATGAGCAGTTCTTC | CATSLTPGGGSYNEQFF
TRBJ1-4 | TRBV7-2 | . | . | TGTGCCAGCAGCCTAAAGGCAGGGGCAAAACTGTTTTTT | CASSLKAGAKLFF
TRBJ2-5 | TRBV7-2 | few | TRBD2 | TGTGCCAGCAGCTTAGCGGCGTCTAGCGGGAGCCGAGAGACCCAGTACTTC | CASSLAASSGSRETQYF
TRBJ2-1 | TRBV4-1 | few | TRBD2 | TGCGCCAGCAGCCAGGGGACTAGCGGGAGGAATGAGCAGTTCTTC | CASSQGTSGRNEQFF
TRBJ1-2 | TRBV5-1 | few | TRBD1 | TGCGCCAGCAGCATCCGGACAGGGGAGGGGTATGGCTACACCTTC | CASSIRTGEGYGYTF
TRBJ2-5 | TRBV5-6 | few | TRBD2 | TGTGCCAGCAGCTTGGCTTTGCTTGCGGGGGGGCGCCAAGAGACCCAGTACTTC | CASSLALLAGGRQETQYF
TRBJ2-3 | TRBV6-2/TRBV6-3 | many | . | TGTGCCAGCGATATTTGGGGGGGCAGCACAGATACGCAGTATTTT | CASDIWGGSTDTQYF
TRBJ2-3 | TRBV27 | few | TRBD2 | TGTGCCAGCAGTTTATCGGGGAGACTAGCGGGACCTAGGGCAGATACGCAGTATTTT | CASSLSGRLAGPRADTQYF
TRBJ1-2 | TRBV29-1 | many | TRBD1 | TGCAGCTCGTGGGACAGGGCGAAGGGTCGAGACACCTTC | CSSWDRAKGRDTF
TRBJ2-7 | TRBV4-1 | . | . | TGCGCCAGCAGCCAAGCCTGGAGGGACCTTTCTAGTTTCCACGAGCAGTACTTC | CASSQAWRDLSSFHEQYF
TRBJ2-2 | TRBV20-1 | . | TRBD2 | TGCAGTGCTTATAGCGGGAGTGGGACCGGGGAGCTGTTTTTT | CSAYSGSGTGELFF
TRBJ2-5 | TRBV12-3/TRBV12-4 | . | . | TGTGCCAGCAGCCACCTCGAAGAGACCCAGTACTTC | CASSHLEETQYF
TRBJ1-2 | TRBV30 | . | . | TGTGCCTGGAGCTTCGGGGTAGACTATGGCTACACCTTC | CAWSFGVDYGYTF
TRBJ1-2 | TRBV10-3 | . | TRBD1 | TGTGCCATCAGTGAGCCGAGGACAGGGCGAAACTATGGCTACACCTTC | CAISEPRTGRNYGYTF
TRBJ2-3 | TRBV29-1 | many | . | TGCAGCGTTGTTTTATGGGTGTGGAATAACTCAGATACGCAGTATTTT | CSVVLWVWNNSDTQYF
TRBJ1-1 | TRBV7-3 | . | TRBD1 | TGTGCCAGCAGCTTCAGGGGGCGAGACACTGAAGCTTTCTTT | CASSFRGRDTEAFF
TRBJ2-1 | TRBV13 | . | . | TGTGCCAGCAGCATCTGGGGTAGCTACAATGAGCAGTTCTTC | CASSIWGSYNEQFF
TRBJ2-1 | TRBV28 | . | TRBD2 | TGTGCCAGCAGCTTATTAGCGGGAGGGAAATTGGGAAATGAGCAGTTCTTC | CASSLLAGGKLGNEQFF
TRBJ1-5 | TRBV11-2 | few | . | TGTGCCAGCAGCTTAGTTAGGAGCAATCAGCCCCAGCATTTT | CASSLVRSNQPQHF
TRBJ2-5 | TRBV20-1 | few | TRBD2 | TGCAGTGCTGGAAGGACTAGCAGAGAGACCCAGTACTTC | CSAGRTSRETQYF
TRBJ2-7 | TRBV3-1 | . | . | TGTGCCAGCAGCAAGACCGGGAGTCTCTCCTACGAGCAGTACTTC | CASSKTGSLSYEQYF